A single sample is the source of the 28 T cell receptor beta chains below, sequenced in a study of beta chain features in type 1 diabetes. The sequenced template was cDNA made from the entire isolated RNA. Produced via immunoSEQ multiplex PCR; TCRdb's table is partial and in-frame only. Here the sample spans 390,000 or so clones, around 13% being singletons. The sample taken for sequencing was naive CD4+ T cells from blood. Receptors originate from a man younger than 40 in good health.

This clone was recorded many times. This chain links TRBV4-3 with TRBJ2-1, with D perhaps assigned TRBD1 or TRBD2 (5 bases each). There are 15 residues in the CDR3. The V gene lost 5 bases and the J gene lost 4 bases, with 15 bases spanning the gap. Germline assignment: CDR1 LGHNA and CDR2 YSLEER. CDR3 in DNA: TGCGCCAGCAGCGATCAGGGAGTAGGGTACAATGAGCAGTTCTTC. Protein: CASSDQGVGYNEQFF.

The chain recombines TRBV6-1 with TRBJ2-7; TRBD2 matches 9 bases. The CDR3 length is 15 residues. With V trimmed by 2 bases and J by 6 bases, 8 bases remained unmatched. Germline CDR1 and CDR2: MNHNS and SASEGT. CDR3 bases: TGTGCCAGCAGTGAACTCGGGGGCGGGAGGGCCGAGCAGTACGTC. Amino acids: CASSELGGGRAEQYV.

V usage is TRBV25-1 and J usage is TRBJ2-1; D is unresolved. CDR3 length: 14 amino acids. Deletions cut 7 bases from V and 0 bases from J, with 10 bases between. Per germline, CDR1 MGHDK and CDR2 SYGVNS. The CDR3 sequence: CASTNDGSYNEQFF. The CDR3 DNA follows: TGTGCCAGCACAAACGATGGCTCCTACAATGAGCAGTTCTTC.

The chain carries TRBV2 and TRBJ2-7; D unclear. Germline V gene data show CDR1 as SNHLY and CDR2 as FYNNEI. The length of the CDR3 is 12 residues. Trimming cost V 8 bases and J 0 bases, with 8 bases left between them. The CDR3 reads CASLQSSYEQYV. The CDR3 nucleotides read TGTGCCAGCCTACAGAGCTCCTACGAGCAGTACGTC.

The chain joins TRBV30 to TRBJ2-1, with 13 nucleotides matching TRBD2. The CDR3 runs to 15 residues. V was clipped by 5 bases and J by 1 base; unmatched bases: 2. Looked up from germline, CDR1 is GTSNPN and CDR2 is SVGIG (reference sequence). In DNA, the CDR3 is TGTGCCTGGGGGACTAGCGGGAAGTCCTACAATGAGCAGTTCTTC. Protein sequence: CAWGTSGKSYNEQFF.

This clone appeared a few times. The chain has TRBV29-1 and TRBJ1-1, with D uncertain. This CDR3 has 11 amino acids. The germline V gene has CDR1 SQVTM and CDR2 ANQGSEA. The V gene lost 4 bases and the J gene lost 7 bases, with 10 bases spanning the gap. CDR3 sequence reads: CSVVSGIEAFF. The CDR3, as DNA: TGCAGCGTTGTTTCCGGGATTGAAGCTTTCTTT.

The table lists this clone with a few counts. The chain recombines TRBV29-1 with TRBJ1-5, with D unresolved. This CDR3 is built from 13 residues. Germline assignment: CDR1 SQVTM and CDR2 ANQGSEA. V lost 8 bases and J 0 bases, leaving 11 bases between the germline ends. CDR3 DNA sequence: TGCAGCCTTCCCTCCCCTAGCAATCAGCCCCAGCATTTT. Residues: CSLPSPSNQPQHF.

The genes are TRBV5-1 and TRBJ1-4; no firm D call. Germline lookup yields CDR1 SGHRS and CDR2 YFSETQ. Trimming stripped 1 base from V and 2 bases from J, with 6 bases between. The CDR3 is 14 residues long. The CDR3 DNA reads as TGCGCCAGCAGCTTGACAGCTACTAATGAAAAACTGTTTTTT. Translating it yields CASSLTATNEKLFF. The whole variable domain, filled in from reference TRBV5-1 and TRBJ1-4, reads KAGVTQTPRYLIKTRGQQVTLSCSPISGHRSVSWYQQTPGQGLQFLFEYFSETQRNKGNFPGRFSGRQFSNSRSEMNVSTLELGDSALYLCASSLTATNEKLFFGSGTQLSVL.

This chain links TRBV29-1 with TRBJ2-7; TRBD2 agrees at 8 bases. Germline V CDR1 and CDR2: SQVTM, ANQGSEA. Losses at the gene ends were 6 bases for V and 1 base for J; bases not matched to a gene: 5. The CDR3 contains 13 residues. The DNA of the CDR3 is TGCAGCGTCGGGGGGGAGGGATCCTACGAGCAGTACTTC. Translation gives CSVGGEGSYEQYF.

V is TRBV7-6 and J is TRBJ1-2; D is possibly TRBD1 (5 bases). CDR3 length equals 15 residues. In germline, CDR1 is SGHVS, CDR2 FNYEAQ. V shed 2 bases and J shed 2 bases, with 12 bases lying between them. CDR3 nucleotide sequence: TGTGCCAGCAGCTTATCCACAGGAAAGAACTATGGCTACACCTTC. Protein: CASSLSTGKNYGYTF. Together with reference TRBV7-6 and TRBJ1-2, the CDR3 gives the full variable domain: GAGVSQSPRYKVTKRGQDVALRCDPISGHVSLYWYRQALGQGPEFLTYFNYEAQQDKSGLPNDRFSAERPEGSISTLTIQRTEQRDSAMYRCASSLSTGKNYGYTFGSGTRLTVV.

V and J are TRBV14 and TRBJ1-2, with D unresolved. The germline V gene encodes CDR1 SGHDN and CDR2 FVKESK. V gave up 4 bases and J gave up 0 bases, with 6 bases separating them. This CDR3 spans 13 amino acids. The CDR3 reads CASSRRSNYGYTF. The CDR3 DNA is TGTGCCAGCAGCCGGCGATCTAACTATGGCTACACCTTC.

This clone was observed a few times. The V call is TRBV29-1, the J call TRBJ2-7; D is undetermined. Germline V lookup: CDR1 SQVTM, CDR2 ANQGSEA. This CDR3 comprises 13 residues. V was trimmed by 4 bases and J by 6 bases, leaving 16 bases between them. The chain's CDR3 is CSVALTVGIEQYF. In DNA form, the CDR3 reads TGCAGCGTTGCACTGACTGTTGGCATCGAGCAGTACTTC.

In this sample, this clone turned up a few times. The V call is TRBV5-1, the J call TRBJ2-1, with 7 bases lining up with TRBD2. Looked up from germline, CDR1 is SGHRS and CDR2 is YFSETQ. The CDR3 is made up of 14 amino acids. J lost 8 bases, V lost 0 bases, and 5 bases had no gene match. The CDR3 is CASSLGGTNDEQFF. The CDR3 DNA reads as TGCGCCAGCAGCTTGGGTGGGACTAACGATGAGCAGTTCTTC.

This clone was found a few times. The chain is built from TRBV7-2 and TRBJ2-7, with a tentative D call TRBD1 (6 bases). V was trimmed by 3 bases and J by 4 bases, leaving 16 bases between them. Germline V lookup: CDR1 SGHTA, CDR2 FQGNSA. The CDR3 sequence is 15 residues long. CDR3 residues: CASSFGPGHQYEQYV. The CDR3 nucleotides read TGTGCCAGCAGCTTTGGCCCGGGACACCAATACGAGCAGTACGTC.

This chain links TRBV7-3 with TRBJ1-2; 11 bases match TRBD1. J gave up 2 bases and V 4 bases, and 3 bases lay outside the gene matches. Germline CDR1 reads SGHTA; CDR2 reads FQGTGA. This CDR3 region has 15 residues. The chain's CDR3 is CASSSWTGGNYGYTF. CDR3 bases: TGTGCCAGCAGCTCCTGGACAGGGGGCAACTATGGCTACACCTTC.

This clone appeared a few times. The chain recombines TRBV6-1 with TRBJ1-2, with D tentatively TRBD1 (6 bases). The CDR3 runs to 14 residues. The V and J ends lost 4 bases and 4 bases respectively, with 13 bases between them. Germline V gene sequence: CDR1 MNHNS, CDR2 SASEGT. CDR3 protein: CASSAPGGGYGYTF. The CDR3 bases are TGTGCCAGCAGTGCCCCGGGGGGCGGCTATGGCTACACCTTC.

The rearrangement uses TRBV6-6 and TRBJ2-7; the D is unclear. Trimming stripped 4 bases from V and 2 bases from J, with 15 bases between. The length of the CDR3 is 15 residues. The germline gives CDR1 MNHNY, CDR2 SVGAGI (reference sequence). The CDR3 protein is CASSSATHSAYEQYF. In DNA, the CDR3 is TGTGCCAGCAGTTCCGCCACCCACAGCGCCTACGAGCAGTACTTC.

The V gene is TRBV5-1, the J gene TRBJ2-7; TRBD1 matches at 9 bases. Germline CDR1 reads SGHRS; CDR2 reads YFSETQ. This CDR3 is built from 14 residues. V was pared by 3 bases and J by 2 bases, with 3 bases of the junction left unmatched. In nucleotides, the CDR3 is TGCGCCAGCAGCTCGGGGACAGGGACCTACGAGCAGTACTTC. Translation gives CASSSGTGTYEQYF. The whole variable domain, filled in from reference TRBV5-1 and TRBJ2-7, reads KAGVTQTPRYLIKTRGQQVTLSCSPISGHRSVSWYQQTPGQGLQFLFEYFSETQRNKGNFPGRFSGRQFSNSRSEMNVSTLELGDSALYLCASSSGTGTYEQYFGPGTRLTVT.

The chain recombines TRBV4-3 with TRBJ2-1, with D tentatively TRBD2 (5 bases). The CDR3 contains 16 residues. V lost 0 bases and J 5 bases, leaving 14 bases between the germline ends. CDR1 is LGHNA, CDR2 YSLEER, per germline. CDR3 region: CASSQDLTGSNNEQFF. DNA of the CDR3: TGCGCCAGCAGCCAAGATCTAACGGGGAGTAACAATGAGCAGTTCTTC.

The chain combines TRBV23-1 with TRBJ2-2; 8 positions agree with TRBD1. TRBV23-1 belongs to the ORF category, with a function that is uncertain. The CDR3 is 14 amino acids. J gave up 4 bases and V 8 bases, and 6 bases lay outside the gene matches. The CDR3 loop reads CASVTGQVTGELFF. In nucleotides, the CDR3 is TGCGCCAGCGTGACGGGACAGGTCACCGGGGAGCTGTTTTTT.

This clone was found a few times. CDR3 region: CSASASGYTF. The CDR3 bases are TGCAGTGCTAGCGCTAGTGGCTACACCTTC. The chain combines TRBV20-1 with TRBJ1-2; unclear D gene. The CDR3 sequence is 10 residues long. Trimming took off 3 bases at V and 7 bases at J, with 6 bases between the two ends. Looked up from germline, CDR1 is DFQATT and CDR2 is SNEGSKA (reference sequence).

This clone has just a few counts. The CDR3 region is CASSSIRGRTKNIQYF. The CDR3 bases are TGTGCCAGCAGTTCTATCAGGGGGCGAACCAAAAACATTCAGTACTTC. The J gene is TRBJ2-4, the V gene TRBV11-2, with 8 bases aligning to TRBD1. The CDR3 totals 16 residues. Germline CDR1 reads SGHAT; CDR2 reads FQNNGV. J was trimmed by 2 bases and V by 6 bases; bases with no gene match: 9.

The rearrangement joins TRBV30 to TRBJ1-3; D is unresolved. V was pared by 4 bases and J by 8 bases, with 9 bases between. The germline CDR1 and CDR2 sequences are GTSNPN and SVGIG (reference sequence). The CDR3 covers 11 residues. Here the CDR3 reads CAWTVLDTIYF. CDR3 nucleotide sequence: TGTGCCTGGACGGTGTTGGACACCATATATTTT.

This sequence joins TRBV5-6 and TRBJ2-3, with D possibly matching TRBD2 (6 bases). V dropped 2 bases and J dropped 2 bases, with 9 bases sitting between them. Germline V gene lookup returns CDR1 SGHDT and CDR2 YYEEEE. The CDR3 is made up of 14 amino acids. CDR3 nucleotides: TGTGCCAGCAGCTTCCAGCGGGTCACAGATACGCAGTATTTT. Its protein product is CASSFQRVTDTQYF.

This clone came up a few times. This chain connects TRBV29-1 to TRBJ1-5; D ambiguous. The V and J ends lost 4 bases and 0 bases respectively, with 7 bases between them. CDR1 is SQVTM and CDR2 is ANQGSEA in the germline V gene. The CDR3 is 13 amino acids. The DNA for the CDR3 is TGCAGCGTTGGGGAGGATAGCAATCAGCCCCAGCATTTT. As protein: CSVGEDSNQPQHF.

This clone has a handful of counts. The chain joins TRBV28 to TRBJ2-7; TRBD2 agrees at 9 bases. Per germline, CDR1 MDHEN and CDR2 SYDVKM. V trimming: 5 bases; J trimming: 4 bases; junction bases outside the gene matches: 6. CDR3 length: 14 amino acids. CDR3 region: CASSGAGGRYEQYV. CDR3 sequence (DNA): TGTGCCAGCAGTGGGGCGGGAGGGCGTTACGAGCAGTACGTC.

This clone was observed a handful of times. The V and J genes are TRBV19 and TRBJ2-1; the D gene is possibly TRBD1 (6 bases). This CDR3 is built from 16 residues. V was shortened by 6 bases and J by 0 bases, with 15 bases between the two germline ends. The germline CDR1 and CDR2 sequences are LNHDA and SQIVND (reference sequence). The DNA of the CDR3 is TGTGCCAGTAGGACAGACAGGTGGAGCTCCTACAATGAGCAGTTCTTC. Translated: CASRTDRWSSYNEQFF.

The sample holds many counts of this clone. The chain has TRBV30 and TRBJ2-3; D gene unclear. The V end lost 0 bases, the J end lost 1 base, and 5 bases lay between the germline ends. Germline lookup yields CDR1 GTSNPN and CDR2 SVGIG (reference sequence). The CDR3 is made up of 13 amino acids. CDR3 sequence (DNA): TGTGCCTGGAGTGTGTTCGGCACAGATACGCAGTATTTT. This gives the protein CAWSVFGTDTQYF. The whole variable domain, filled in from reference TRBV30 and TRBJ2-3, reads SQTIHQWPATLVQPVGSPLSLECTVEGTSNPNLYWYRQAAGRGLQLLFYSVGIGQISSEVPQNLSASRPQDRQFILSSKKLLLSDSGFYLCAWSVFGTDTQYFGPGTRLTVL.